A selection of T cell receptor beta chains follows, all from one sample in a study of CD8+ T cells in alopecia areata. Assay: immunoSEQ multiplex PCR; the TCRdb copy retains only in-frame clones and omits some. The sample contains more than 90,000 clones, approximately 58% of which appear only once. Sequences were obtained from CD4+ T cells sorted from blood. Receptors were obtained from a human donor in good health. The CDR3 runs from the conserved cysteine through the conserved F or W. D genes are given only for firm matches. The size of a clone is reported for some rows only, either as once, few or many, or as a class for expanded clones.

CDR3 DNA: TGCAGCGCTGACAGGGCGAACACCGGGGAGCTGTTTTTT
CDR3 protein: CSADRANTGELFF
J gene: TRBJ2-2
V gene: TRBV29-1
D gene: TRBD1
clone size: -

CDR3 DNA: TGTGCCAGCACCGACCAGAGGAATCTTAAAGAGACCCAGTACTTC
CDR3 protein: CASTDQRNLKETQYF
J gene: TRBJ2-5
V gene: TRBV11-2
D gene: -
clone size: -

CDR3 DNA: TGTGCCAGCAGCATGAAAGGTGGCACTGAAGCTTTCTTT
CDR3 protein: CASSMKGGTEAFF
J gene: TRBJ1-1
V gene: TRBV6-1
D gene: -
clone size: -

CDR3 DNA: TGTGCCAGCAGCCATCATTCGGAAGAGACCCAGTACTTC
CDR3 protein: CASSHHSEETQYF
J gene: TRBJ2-5
V gene: TRBV5-4
D gene: -
clone size: once

CDR3 DNA: TGTGCCACCCAGGGATCAGCCATAGGTTCACCCCTCCACTTT
CDR3 protein: CATQGSAIGSPLHF
J gene: TRBJ1-6
V gene: TRBV2
D gene: -
clone size: -

CDR3 DNA: TGTGCCTGGAGTGAGAACAGGCGTCGCACCGGGGAGCTGTTTTTT
CDR3 protein: CAWSENRRRTGELFF
J gene: TRBJ2-2
V gene: TRBV30
D gene: -
clone size: -

CDR3 DNA: TGCAGCGTGAGAGGGGGGACCCTGGTCACCTATGGCTACACCTTC
CDR3 protein: CSVRGGTLVTYGYTF
J gene: TRBJ1-2
V gene: TRBV29-1
D gene: -
clone size: -

CDR3 DNA: TGTGCCAGCACGACAGGGGAAGAGACCCAGTACTTC
CDR3 protein: CASTTGEETQYF
J gene: TRBJ2-5
V gene: TRBV28
D gene: TRBD1
clone size: -

CDR3 DNA: TGTGCCAGCGCCATCGGGACTGCGAACGAGCAGTACTTC
CDR3 protein: CASAIGTANEQYF
J gene: TRBJ2-7
V gene: TRBV7-2
D gene: -
clone size: -

CDR3 DNA: TGTGCCAGCAGCCAAGGACAGGGAGGGAGTCCACCCCTCCACTTT
CDR3 protein: CASSQGQGGSPPLHF
J gene: TRBJ1-6
V gene: TRBV11-2
D gene: TRBD1
clone size: -

CDR3 DNA: TGCGCCAGCAGCGGGGTGGGGGATCGGAATTCACCCCTCCACTTT
CDR3 protein: CASSGVGDRNSPLHF
J gene: TRBJ1-6
V gene: TRBV5-1
D gene: -
clone size: -

CDR3 DNA: TGTGCCACCAATGTGGGACGGTTGAATGAAAAACTGTTTTTT
CDR3 protein: CATNVGRLNEKLFF
J gene: TRBJ1-4
V gene: TRBV15
D gene: -
clone size: -

CDR3 DNA: TGCAGCGTTGAGGAAAAGGCTTTCTTT
CDR3 protein: CSVEEKAFF
J gene: TRBJ1-1
V gene: TRBV29-1
D gene: -
clone size: -

CDR3 DNA: TGTGCCAGCAGTGAAGAGAGTAGCGGGGGGGCCGGGACCCAGTACTTC
CDR3 protein: CASSEESSGGAGTQYF
J gene: TRBJ2-5
V gene: TRBV6-1
D gene: TRBD2
clone size: -

CDR3 DNA: TGCGCCAGCTCTGGGACCAGGGCAGACGGGGAGCTGTTTTTT
CDR3 protein: CASSGTRADGELFF
J gene: TRBJ2-2
V gene: TRBV5-1
D gene: -
clone size: -

CDR3 DNA: TGCGCCAGCAGCGACGGACAGCCTCATCAGCCCCAGCATTTT
CDR3 protein: CASSDGQPHQPQHF
J gene: TRBJ1-5
V gene: TRBV4-1
D gene: -
clone size: -

CDR3 DNA: TGCGCCAGCAGCTCGCCCAAAGGCCTAGCGGGGGGCACAGATACGCAGTATTTT
CDR3 protein: CASSSPKGLAGGTDTQYF
J gene: TRBJ2-3
V gene: TRBV4-1
D gene: TRBD2
clone size: -

CDR3 DNA: TGTGCCAGCAGAAGCCGGGATAACAGGGGCGGGGAGCTGTTTTTT
CDR3 protein: CASRSRDNRGGELFF
J gene: TRBJ2-2
V gene: TRBV2
D gene: TRBD1
clone size: few

CDR3 DNA: TGTGCCAGCAGCCCGGGGGGGTCTGGCACAGATACGCAGTATTTT
CDR3 protein: CASSPGGSGTDTQYF
J gene: TRBJ2-3
V gene: TRBV7-8
D gene: TRBD2
clone size: -

CDR3 DNA: TGTGCCAGCAGCTTAGGGACTACTTTCTCCTACAATGAGCAGTTCTTC
CDR3 protein: CASSLGTTFSYNEQFF
J gene: TRBJ2-1
V gene: TRBV7-6
D gene: -
clone size: -

CDR3 DNA: TGTGCCATCAGACAGCGGGGCCCAGAGGATACGCAGTATTTT
CDR3 protein: CAIRQRGPEDTQYF
J gene: TRBJ2-3
V gene: TRBV10-3
D gene: TRBD2
clone size: -

CDR3 DNA: TGCAGCGTTGTTTCACCATCTGGGGCCAACGTCCTGACTTTC
CDR3 protein: CSVVSPSGANVLTF
J gene: TRBJ2-6
V gene: TRBV29-1
D gene: -
clone size: -

CDR3 DNA: TGCGCCAGCAGCTCCTCTCCGGGAGGAGGCTATGGCTACACCTTC
CDR3 protein: CASSSSPGGGYGYTF
J gene: TRBJ1-2
V gene: TRBV5-1
D gene: -
clone size: -

CDR3 DNA: TGCAGCGCCATGACAGGTTCCTACGAGCAGTACTTC
CDR3 protein: CSAMTGSYEQYF
J gene: TRBJ2-7
V gene: TRBV29-1
D gene: -
clone size: few

CDR3 DNA: TGTGCCAGCAGCGTAGACGGGACCTCGGAGACCCAGTACTTC
CDR3 protein: CASSVDGTSETQYF
J gene: TRBJ2-5
V gene: TRBV7-2
D gene: -
clone size: -

CDR3 DNA: TGTGCCAGCAGCTTAGTTGCAGGGGGGAACACTGAAGCTTTCTTT
CDR3 protein: CASSLVAGGNTEAFF
J gene: TRBJ1-1
V gene: TRBV7-2
D gene: TRBD1
clone size: -

CDR3 DNA: TGTGCCAGCAGCTTCCAGGGAGGATCACCCCTCCACTTT
CDR3 protein: CASSFQGGSPLHF
J gene: TRBJ1-6
V gene: TRBV11-3
D gene: -
clone size: -

CDR3 DNA: TGCAGCTCGAGTCGGGGGGGTATGAACACTGAAGCTTTCTTT
CDR3 protein: CSSSRGGMNTEAFF
J gene: TRBJ1-1
V gene: TRBV29-1
D gene: -
clone size: -

CDR3 DNA: TGTGCCAGCAACGGAGGGGCCCTCCTTCGCACAGATACGCAGTATTTT
CDR3 protein: CASNGGALLRTDTQYF
J gene: TRBJ2-3
V gene: TRBV9
D gene: -
clone size: -

CDR3 DNA: TGCGCCAGCAGCCTACAGGGGGGAAGCACCGGGGAGCTGTTTTTT
CDR3 protein: CASSLQGGSTGELFF
J gene: TRBJ2-2
V gene: TRBV5-1
D gene: TRBD1
clone size: -

CDR3 DNA: TGTGCCAGCTCACCTCCCCCGAGTGCCAAAAACATTCAGTACTTC
CDR3 protein: CASSPPPSAKNIQYF
J gene: TRBJ2-4
V gene: TRBV18
D gene: -
clone size: few

CDR3 DNA: TGCAGCGTTGAGGGGACAGGGATCTCTGGGGCCAACGTCCTGACTTTC
CDR3 protein: CSVEGTGISGANVLTF
J gene: TRBJ2-6
V gene: TRBV29-1
D gene: TRBD1
clone size: -

CDR3 DNA: TGTGCCAGCAGCTTGGCTTGGGGGCAAACTAATGAAAAACTGTTTTTT
CDR3 protein: CASSLAWGQTNEKLFF
J gene: TRBJ1-4
V gene: TRBV5-6
D gene: -
clone size: -

CDR3 DNA: TGTGCCAGCAGTTACGAGGCAGGCCCTACGGGCGGCTACACCTTC
CDR3 protein: CASSYEAGPTGGYTF
J gene: TRBJ1-2
V gene: TRBV6-5
D gene: -
clone size: few

CDR3 DNA: TGTGCCAGCAGTGAAGAGGCGGGGGGGCCTTCAGATACGCAGTATTTT
CDR3 protein: CASSEEAGGPSDTQYF
J gene: TRBJ2-3
V gene: TRBV2
D gene: TRBD2
clone size: -

CDR3 DNA: TGTGCCAGCTCACCACGGGAGAGGTTAGCCAAAAACATTCAGTACTTC
CDR3 protein: CASSPRERLAKNIQYF
J gene: TRBJ2-4
V gene: TRBV18
D gene: -
clone size: -

CDR3 DNA: TGTGCCACCAGCAGAGGGCTGGGAGATTCACCCCTCCACTTT
CDR3 protein: CATSRGLGDSPLHF
J gene: TRBJ1-6
V gene: TRBV15
D gene: -
clone size: -

CDR3 DNA: TGTGCCAGCACCCAGGACAGTCTCTATGGCTACACCTTC
CDR3 protein: CASTQDSLYGYTF
J gene: TRBJ1-2
V gene: TRBV6-1
D gene: -
clone size: -

CDR3 DNA: TGCGCCAGCAGGCGAAGCAGGGGTGATTCACCCCTCCACTTT
CDR3 protein: CASRRSRGDSPLHF
J gene: TRBJ1-6
V gene: TRBV5-1
D gene: -
clone size: -

CDR3 DNA: TGTGCCAGTAATCAGTGGTTCGACTCTGGGGCCAACGTCCTGACTTTC
CDR3 protein: CASNQWFDSGANVLTF
J gene: TRBJ2-6
V gene: TRBV19
D gene: -
clone size: -

CDR3 DNA: TGCGCCACTCTCAGGGCGGGGCCGACCTACGAGCAGTACTTC
CDR3 protein: CATLRAGPTYEQYF
J gene: TRBJ2-7
V gene: TRBV10-2
D gene: -
clone size: -

CDR3 DNA: TGCAGCGTTTCCGACAGGGTAGCCCCACAAGATACGCAGTATTTT
CDR3 protein: CSVSDRVAPQDTQYF
J gene: TRBJ2-3
V gene: TRBV29-1
D gene: TRBD1
clone size: -

CDR3 DNA: TGCGCCAGCAGCTATGGGGTGAGAGGGGCCTACGAGCAGTACTTC
CDR3 protein: CASSYGVRGAYEQYF
J gene: TRBJ2-7
V gene: TRBV5-1
D gene: -
clone size: few

CDR3 DNA: TGTGCCTGGAAGCCCCCGGACAGGGTCACCGGGGAGCTGTTTTTT
CDR3 protein: CAWKPPDRVTGELFF
J gene: TRBJ2-2
V gene: TRBV30
D gene: TRBD1
clone size: -

CDR3 DNA: TGTGCCTGGAGTACCTGGACAGGGGTCACTGAAGCTTTCTTT
CDR3 protein: CAWSTWTGVTEAFF
J gene: TRBJ1-1
V gene: TRBV30
D gene: TRBD1
clone size: -

CDR3 DNA: TGCAGCGTTGTAGGTGCGGAGACCCAGTACTTC
CDR3 protein: CSVVGAETQYF
J gene: TRBJ2-5
V gene: TRBV29-1
D gene: -
clone size: -